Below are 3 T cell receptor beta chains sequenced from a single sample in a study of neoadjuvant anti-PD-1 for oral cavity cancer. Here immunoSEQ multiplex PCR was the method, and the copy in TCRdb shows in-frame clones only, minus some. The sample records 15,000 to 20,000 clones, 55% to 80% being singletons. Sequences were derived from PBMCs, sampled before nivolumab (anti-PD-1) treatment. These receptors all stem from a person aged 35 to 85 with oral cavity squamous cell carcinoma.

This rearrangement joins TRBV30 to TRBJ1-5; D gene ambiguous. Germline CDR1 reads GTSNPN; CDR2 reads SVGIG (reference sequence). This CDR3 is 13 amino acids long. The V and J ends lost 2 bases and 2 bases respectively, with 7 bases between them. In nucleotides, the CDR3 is TGTGCCTGGAGTACTGTGGGCAATCAGCCCCAGCATTTT. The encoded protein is CAWSTVGNQPQHF.

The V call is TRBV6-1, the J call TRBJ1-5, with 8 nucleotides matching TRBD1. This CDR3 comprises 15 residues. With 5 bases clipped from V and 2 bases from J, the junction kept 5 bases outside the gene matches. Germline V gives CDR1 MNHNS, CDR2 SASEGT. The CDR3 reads CASSMTGEGNQPQHF. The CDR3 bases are TGTGCCAGCAGTATGACAGGGGAAGGCAATCAGCCCCAGCATTTT.

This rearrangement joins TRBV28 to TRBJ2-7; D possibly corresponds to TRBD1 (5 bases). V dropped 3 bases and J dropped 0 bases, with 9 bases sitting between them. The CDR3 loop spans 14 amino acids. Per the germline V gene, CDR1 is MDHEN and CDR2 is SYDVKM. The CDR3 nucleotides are TGTGCCAGCAGTTTCGTGGACAACTCCTACGAGCAGTACTTC. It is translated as CASSFVDNSYEQYF.